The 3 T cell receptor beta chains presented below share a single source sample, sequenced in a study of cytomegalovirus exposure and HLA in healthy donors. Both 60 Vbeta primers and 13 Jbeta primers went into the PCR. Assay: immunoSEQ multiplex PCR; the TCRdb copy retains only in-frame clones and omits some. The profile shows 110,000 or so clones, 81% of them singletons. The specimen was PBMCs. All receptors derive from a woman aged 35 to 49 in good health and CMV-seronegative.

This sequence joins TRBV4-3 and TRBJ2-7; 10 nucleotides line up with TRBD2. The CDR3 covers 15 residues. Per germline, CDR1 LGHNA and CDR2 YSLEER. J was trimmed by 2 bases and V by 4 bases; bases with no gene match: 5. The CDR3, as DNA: TGCGCCAGCAGCCCGGGGACTAGCGCAACCTACGAGCAGTACTTC. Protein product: CASSPGTSATYEQYF.

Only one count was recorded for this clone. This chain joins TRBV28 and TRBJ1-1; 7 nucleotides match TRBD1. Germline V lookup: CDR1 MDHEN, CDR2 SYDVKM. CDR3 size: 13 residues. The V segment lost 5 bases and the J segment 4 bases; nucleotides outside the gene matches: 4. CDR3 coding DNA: TGTGCCAGCAGTGAGACAGGGTTCACTGAAGCTTTCTTT. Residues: CASSETGFTEAFF.

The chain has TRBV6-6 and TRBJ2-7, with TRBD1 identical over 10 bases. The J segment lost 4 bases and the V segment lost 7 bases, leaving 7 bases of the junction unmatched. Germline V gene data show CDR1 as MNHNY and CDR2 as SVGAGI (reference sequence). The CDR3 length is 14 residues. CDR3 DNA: TGTGCCAGCATTCATCGACAGGGGGCGTACGAGCAGTACTTC. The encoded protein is CASIHRQGAYEQYF.